This TCR beta chain was documented in a study of OX40 agonist ivuxolimab in advanced cancers. Study-level information: Mean age 60 years, range about 23 to 80; 82.7% male.

Study-wide points: Dosing at 0.1 to 3.0 mg/kg was accompanied by clonal expansion of CD4+ and CD8+ blood T cells by week 6. Clonal expansion among partial responders at 0.1-3.0 mg/kg ranked near the lowest. Low normalized T-cell clonal expansion was additionally recorded for some nonresponders.

This CDR3 spans 15 amino acids. Germline V gene lookup returns CDR1 MDHEN and CDR2 SYDVKM. The V gene lost 2 bases and the J gene lost 3 bases, with 11 bases spanning the gap. As for this clone: Its specificity is unknown.

TCRdb's table, derived via immunoSEQ multiplex PCR, lists solely in-frame clones and lacks some. The repertoire consists of 40,000 or so clones, with about 80% occurring once and the leading ten covering 15%. The input for sequencing was CD4+ or CD8+ T cells sorted from blood, taken in a trial of the OX40 agonist ivuxolimab. The sequence came from an adult with an advanced solid tumor such as melanoma, head and neck, liver or kidney cancer. The V call is TRBV28, the J call TRBJ1-5; possibly TRBD1 for D (5 bases). DNA of the CDR3: TGTGCCAGCAGTTTAACGGGGGAGCCCAATCAGCCCCAGCATTTT. It encodes CASSLTGEPNQPQHF.